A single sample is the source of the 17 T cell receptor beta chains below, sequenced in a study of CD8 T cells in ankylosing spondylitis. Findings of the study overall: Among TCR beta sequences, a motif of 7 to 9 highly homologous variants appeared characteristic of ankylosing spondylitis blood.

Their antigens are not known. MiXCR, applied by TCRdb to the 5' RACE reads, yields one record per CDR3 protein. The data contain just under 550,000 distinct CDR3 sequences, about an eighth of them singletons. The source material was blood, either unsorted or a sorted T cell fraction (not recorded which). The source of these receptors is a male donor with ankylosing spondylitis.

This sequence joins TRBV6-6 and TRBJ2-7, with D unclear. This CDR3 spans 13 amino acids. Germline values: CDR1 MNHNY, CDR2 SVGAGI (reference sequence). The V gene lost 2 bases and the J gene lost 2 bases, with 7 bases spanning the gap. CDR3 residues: CASSYEAPYEQYF. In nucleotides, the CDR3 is TGTGCCAGCAGTTACGAGGCTCCCTACGAGCAGTACTTC.

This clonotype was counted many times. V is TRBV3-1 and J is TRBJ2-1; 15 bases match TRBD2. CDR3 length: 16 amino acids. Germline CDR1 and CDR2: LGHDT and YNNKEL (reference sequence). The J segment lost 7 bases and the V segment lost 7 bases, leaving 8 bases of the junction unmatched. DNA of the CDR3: TGTGCCAGCACCCTGGGACTAGCGGGAGGTATGAATGAGCAGTTCTTC. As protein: CASTLGLAGGMNEQFF.

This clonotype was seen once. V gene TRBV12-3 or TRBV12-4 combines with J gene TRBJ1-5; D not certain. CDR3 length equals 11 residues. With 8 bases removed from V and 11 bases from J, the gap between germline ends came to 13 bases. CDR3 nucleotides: TGTGCCAGCGCCGCGACGTATACCCAGCATTTT. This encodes CASAATYTQHF.

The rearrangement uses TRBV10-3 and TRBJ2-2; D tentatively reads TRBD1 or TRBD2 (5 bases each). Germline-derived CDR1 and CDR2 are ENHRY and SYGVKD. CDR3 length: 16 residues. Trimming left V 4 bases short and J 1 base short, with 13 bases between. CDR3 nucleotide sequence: TGTGCCATCAGTGGAACCGGGACGGTGAACACCGGGGAGCTGTTTTTT. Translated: CAISGTGTVNTGELFF.

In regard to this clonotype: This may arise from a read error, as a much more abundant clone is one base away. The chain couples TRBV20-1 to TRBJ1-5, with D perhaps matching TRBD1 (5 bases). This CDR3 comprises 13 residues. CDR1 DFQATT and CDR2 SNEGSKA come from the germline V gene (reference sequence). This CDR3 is CSAKRQSNQHQHF. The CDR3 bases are TGCAGTGCTAAACGACAGAGCAATCAGCACCAGCATTTT.

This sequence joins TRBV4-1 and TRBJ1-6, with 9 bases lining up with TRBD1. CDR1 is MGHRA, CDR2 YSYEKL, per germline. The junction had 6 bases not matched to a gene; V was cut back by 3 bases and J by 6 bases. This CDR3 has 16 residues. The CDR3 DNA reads TGCGCCAGCAGCCAGCCGGGACAGGGACCTAATTCACCCCTCCACTTT. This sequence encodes CASSQPGQGPNSPLHF.

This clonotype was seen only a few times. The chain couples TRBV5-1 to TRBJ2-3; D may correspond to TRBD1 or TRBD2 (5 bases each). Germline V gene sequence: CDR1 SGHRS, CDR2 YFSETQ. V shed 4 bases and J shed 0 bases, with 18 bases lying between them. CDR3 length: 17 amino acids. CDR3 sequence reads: CASSRFSGTPSTDTQYF. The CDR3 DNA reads TGCGCCAGCAGCCGTTTTTCCGGGACCCCTAGCACAGATACGCAGTATTTT.

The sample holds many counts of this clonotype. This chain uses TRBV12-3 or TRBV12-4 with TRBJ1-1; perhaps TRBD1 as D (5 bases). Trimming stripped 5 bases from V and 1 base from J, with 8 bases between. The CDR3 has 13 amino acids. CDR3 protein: CASSKGANTEAFF. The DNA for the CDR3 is TGTGCCAGCAGTAAAGGGGCGAACACTGAAGCTTTCTTT.

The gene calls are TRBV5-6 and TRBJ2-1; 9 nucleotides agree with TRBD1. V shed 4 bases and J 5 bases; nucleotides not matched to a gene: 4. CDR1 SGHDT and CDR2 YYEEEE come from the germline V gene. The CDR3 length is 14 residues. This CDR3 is CASSVRDRDNEQFF. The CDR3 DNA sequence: TGTGCCAGCAGCGTCCGGGACAGGGACAATGAGCAGTTCTTC.

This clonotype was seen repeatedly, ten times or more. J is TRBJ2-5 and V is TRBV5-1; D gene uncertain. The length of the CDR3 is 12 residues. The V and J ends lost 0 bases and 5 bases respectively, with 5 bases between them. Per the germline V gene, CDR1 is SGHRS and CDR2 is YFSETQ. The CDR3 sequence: CASSLAPETQYF. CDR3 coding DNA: TGCGCCAGCAGCTTGGCCCCCGAGACCCAGTACTTC.

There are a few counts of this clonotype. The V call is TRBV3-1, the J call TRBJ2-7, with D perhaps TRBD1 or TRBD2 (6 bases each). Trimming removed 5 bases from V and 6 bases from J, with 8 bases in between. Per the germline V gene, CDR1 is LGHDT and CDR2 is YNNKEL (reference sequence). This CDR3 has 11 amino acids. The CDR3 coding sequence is TGTGCCAGCAGCGGAGGGGGCGAGCAGTACGTC. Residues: CASSGGGEQYV.

The CDR3 sequence is CASSPRDSRTGTEAFF. The CDR3, as DNA: TGTGCCAGCAGCCCCCGAGACTCCAGAACAGGGACTGAAGCTTTCTTT. The J gene is TRBJ1-1, the V gene TRBV7-2, with D tentatively TRBD1 (6 bases). This CDR3 is built from 16 residues. Germline V gives CDR1 SGHTA, CDR2 FQGNSA. V was cut by 5 bases and J by 5 bases, with 21 bases left in between.

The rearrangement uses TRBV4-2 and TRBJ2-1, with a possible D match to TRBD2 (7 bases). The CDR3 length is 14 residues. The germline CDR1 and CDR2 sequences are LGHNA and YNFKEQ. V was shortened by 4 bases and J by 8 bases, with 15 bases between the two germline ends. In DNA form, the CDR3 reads TGTGCCAGCAGCCGGAGGGGGGAGGGCGATGAGCAGTTCTTC. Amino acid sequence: CASSRRGEGDEQFF.

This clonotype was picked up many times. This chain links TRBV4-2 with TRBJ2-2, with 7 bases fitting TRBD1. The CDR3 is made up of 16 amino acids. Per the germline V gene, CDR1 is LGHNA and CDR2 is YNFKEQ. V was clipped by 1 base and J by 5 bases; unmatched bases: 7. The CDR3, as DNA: TGTGCCAGCAGCCAAGGGCTACAGGGGCGGACCGGGGAGCTGTTTTTT. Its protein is CASSQGLQGRTGELFF.

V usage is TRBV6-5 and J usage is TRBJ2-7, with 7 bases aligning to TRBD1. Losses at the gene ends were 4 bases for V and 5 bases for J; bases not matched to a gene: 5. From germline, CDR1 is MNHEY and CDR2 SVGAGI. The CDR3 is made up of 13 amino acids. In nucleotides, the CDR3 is TGTGCCAGCAGTTTAAGAGACAGGGACGAGCAGTACGTC. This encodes CASSLRDRDEQYV.

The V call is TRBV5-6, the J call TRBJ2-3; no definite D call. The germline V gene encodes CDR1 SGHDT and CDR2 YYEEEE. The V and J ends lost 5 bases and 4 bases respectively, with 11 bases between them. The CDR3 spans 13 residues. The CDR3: CASRPIFSDTQYF. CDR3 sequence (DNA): TGTGCCAGCAGGCCTATATTCTCAGATACGCAGTATTTT.

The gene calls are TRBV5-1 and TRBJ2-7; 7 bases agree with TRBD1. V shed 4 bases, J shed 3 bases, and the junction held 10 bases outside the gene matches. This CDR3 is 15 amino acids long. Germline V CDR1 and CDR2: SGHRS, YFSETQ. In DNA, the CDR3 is TGCGCCAGCAGCCAGGATGGGACAGTATACTACGAGCAGTACGTC. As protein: CASSQDGTVYYEQYV.